This T cell receptor beta chain was identified during a study of blood T cells in healthy people across ages. This clonotype was picked up a small number of times. Together with a sample-barcoded 5' primer, a J-beta primer mix was included in a second PCR lasting roughly 6 to 12 cycles. A single record per CDR3 protein comes from TCRdb applying MiXCR to the 5' RACE reads. The repertoire holds around 990,000 distinct CDR3 sequences, with 35% to 40% as singletons. The germline V gene encodes CDR1 LGHDT and CDR2 YNNKEL (reference sequence). V was clipped by 2 bases and J by 9 bases, with 11 bases between them. CDR3 length equals 13 residues.

V is TRBV3-1 and J is TRBJ2-1; TRBD1 or TRBD2 may be the D gene (5 bases each). The sample comprised blood. The source is a man between 18 and 35 years old in good health. The CDR3 DNA reads as TGTGCCAGCAGCCAATCGGGGCTGGGTGAGCAGTTCTTC. It translates to CASSQSGLGEQFF.